The 8 T cell receptor beta chains below were found in one sample sequenced in a study of low-dose radiotherapy and immunotherapy resistance in tumors. Described time point: after trial treatment. Treatment specified: LDRT plus nivolumab, ipilimumab, low-dose cyclophosphamide and aspirin (RACIN trial). Gene-specific TRAV and TRBV primers were used for first-strand cDNA, covering alpha and beta chains. TCRs were put through about 20 PCR cycles of amplification with Phusion. A constant-region primer and the V-primer adapter served as the primer pair. TCRdb itself ran the reads through MiXCR, one entry per CDR3 protein. This sample has about 39,000 distinct CDR3 sequences; roughly 20% occur once, and the top ten carry roughly 10%. This material consisted of PBMCs, taken after low-dose radiotherapy plus immunotherapy. These receptors originate from a female donor with ovarian cancer.

Ten or more counts support this clonotype. This chain connects TRBV5-1 to TRBJ1-1; 7 nucleotides align to TRBD1. The CDR3 length is 14 residues. The V gene end was trimmed by 4 bases and the J gene end by 1 base; junction bases not matched to a gene: 4. The germline CDR1 and CDR2 sequences are SGHRS and YFSETQ. The CDR3 reads CASSPGDRNTEAFF. In nucleotides, the CDR3 is TGCGCCAGCAGCCCAGGGGACAGGAACACTGAAGCTTTCTTT. The whole variable domain, filled in from reference TRBV5-1 and TRBJ1-1, reads KAGVTQTPRYLIKTRGQQVTLSCSPISGHRSVSWYQQTPGQGLQFLFEYFSETQRNKGNFPGRFSGRQFSNSRSEMNVSTLELGDSALYLCASSPGDRNTEAFFGQGTRLTVV.

The V call is TRBV12-3 or TRBV12-4, the J call TRBJ1-2; 9 nucleotides line up with TRBD1. This CDR3 has 15 amino acids. V gave up 7 bases and J gave up 4 bases; unmatched junction bases: 10. CDR3 sequence: CASTRGQGSFYGYTF. CDR3 coding DNA: TGTGCCAGCACCAGAGGACAGGGGAGCTTCTATGGCTACACCTTC.

This clonotype was observed many times. This chain uses TRBV28 with TRBJ2-1, with D maybe TRBD2 (5 bases). Germline lookup yields CDR1 MDHEN and CDR2 SYDVKM. Trimming stripped 8 bases from V and 0 bases from J, with 11 bases between. CDR3 size: 14 residues. The CDR3 DNA reads TGTGCCAGCTGGAGGTTGGGCTCCTACAATGAGCAGTTCTTC. Amino acids: CASWRLGSYNEQFF.

This clonotype was recorded many times. The chain joins TRBV11-2 to TRBJ2-5, with 9 bases fitting TRBD1. V lost 5 bases, J lost 5 bases, and 12 bases stayed unmatched. In germline, CDR1 is SGHAT, CDR2 FQNNGV. CDR3 length equals 16 residues. The CDR3 DNA is TGTGCCAGCAGCATTTTGGGACAGGGTATTTTGGAGACCCAGTACTTC. Translated: CASSILGQGILETQYF.

This clonotype was seen many times. The chain links TRBV18 to TRBJ1-1; tentatively, D is TRBD1 (5 bases). The CDR3 is 17 amino acids. Per the germline V gene, CDR1 is KGHSH and CDR2 is LQKENI. V shed 1 base and J shed 0 bases, with 15 bases lying between them. The DNA of the CDR3 is TGTGCCAGCTCACCACTTGAGGGGATCAGTTTGAACACTGAAGCTTTCTTT. Translating it yields CASSPLEGISLNTEAFF.

This clonotype showed up many times. The rearrangement joins TRBV6-2 or TRBV6-3 to TRBJ2-7, with D unclear. Germline V CDR1 and CDR2: MNHEY, SVGEGT. CDR3 size: 12 residues. V lost 8 bases and J 2 bases, leaving 10 bases between the germline ends. CDR3 region: CASEGMTYEQYF. The CDR3, as DNA: TGTGCCAGCGAAGGGATGACCTACGAGCAGTACTTC.

This clonotype showed up many times. The rearrangement uses TRBV7-2 and TRBJ2-5, with 9 bases that match TRBD1. The J segment lost 7 bases and the V segment lost 7 bases, leaving 10 bases of the junction unmatched. Germline lookup yields CDR1 SGHTA and CDR2 FQGNSA. This CDR3 has 14 residues. CDR3 nucleotide sequence: TGTGCCAGCACCCTACAGGGGGCCGGTGGGACCCAGTACTTC. This codes for CASTLQGAGGTQYF.

The table lists this clonotype with many counts. The chain uses TRBV30 and TRBJ2-1; D possibly corresponds to TRBD2 (6 bases). CDR1 is GTSNPN and CDR2 is SVGIG in the germline V gene (reference sequence). Trimming took off 5 bases at V and 5 bases at J, with 7 bases between the two ends. The CDR3 length is 11 residues. The CDR3 sequence is CAWAGNNEQFF. The CDR3 bases are TGTGCCTGGGCGGGAAACAATGAGCAGTTCTTC.